A single sample is the source of the 27 T cell receptor beta chains below, sequenced in a study of T cell responses to AZD1222 COVID-19 vaccine. Libraries were prepared by immunoSEQ multiplex PCR; TCRdb keeps only in-frame clonotypes and omits some of them. The table lists about 120,000 clones, more than 75% of them singletons, with roughly 3.6% in the top ten. The sequencing used peripheral blood, collected on day 0 of AZD1222 vaccination. These receptors all stem from an adult in good health.

The chain recombines TRBV19 with TRBJ2-3, with 10 bases aligning to TRBD2. J lost 1 base, V lost 2 bases, and 6 bases had no gene match. Germline CDR1 is LNHDA and CDR2 is SQIVND (reference sequence). This CDR3 region has 17 residues. CDR3 sequence reads: CASSITASGRRTDTQYF. CDR3 nucleotide sequence: TGTGCCAGTAGTATAACGGCTAGCGGGAGACGCACAGATACGCAGTATTTT.

The chain's CDR3 is CASRPGDDEQYF. The CDR3 DNA sequence: TGTGCCAGCAGACCAGGGGACGACGAGCAGTACTTC. This chain uses TRBV12-3 or TRBV12-4 with TRBJ2-7; TRBD1 might be the D (6 bases). The CDR3 sequence is 12 residues long. V shed 6 bases and J shed 5 bases, with 11 bases lying between them.

The chain employs TRBV7-9 and TRBJ1-2; unclear D gene. Trimming removed 5 bases from V and 4 bases from J, with 11 bases in between. Germline assignment: CDR1 SEHNR and CDR2 FQNEAQ (reference sequence). CDR3 length: 13 residues. In DNA form, the CDR3 reads TGTGCCAGCAGCCCGCCAGGAGGCTATGGCTACACCTTC. It yields the protein CASSPPGGYGYTF.

J is TRBJ1-4 and V is TRBV6-1; D possibly corresponds to TRBD1 (5 bases). The CDR3 loop spans 14 amino acids. Trimming pared 3 bases from V and 3 bases from J, leaving 8 bases between. CDR1 is MNHNS and CDR2 is SASEGT in the germline V gene. In DNA, the CDR3 is TGTGCCAGCAGTGATGGGGGAGCTAATGAAAAACTGTTTTTT. This gives the protein CASSDGGANEKLFF.

The chain carries TRBV2 and TRBJ2-2; 11 bases are shared with TRBD2. This CDR3 region has 16 residues. Germline V lookup: CDR1 SNHLY, CDR2 FYNNEI. J gave up 3 bases and V 2 bases, and 2 bases lay outside the gene matches. The CDR3 coding sequence is TGTGCCAGCAGTGAATTGGGACTAGCGGACACCGGGGAGCTGTTTTTT. Its translation: CASSELGLADTGELFF.

The V call is TRBV6-5, the J call TRBJ2-1; D is possibly TRBD2 (7 bases). Germline CDR1 MNHEY, CDR2 SVGAGI. V gave up 0 bases and J gave up 9 bases, with 18 bases separating them. The CDR3 has 16 amino acids. Written as DNA, the CDR3 is TGTGCCAGCAGTTACTCGATCGGGGGGCCGGAGAGTGAGCAGTTCTTC. It yields the protein CASSYSIGGPESEQFF.

The sample holds one count of this clone. The chain has TRBV5-4 and TRBJ1-4; possibly TRBD1 for D (6 bases). Trimming pared 0 bases from V and 8 bases from J, leaving 14 bases between. This CDR3 is 15 amino acids long. CDR1 SGHNT and CDR2 YYREEE come from the germline V gene (reference sequence). CDR3 in DNA: TGTGCCAGCAGCTTGGTTACAGGGAGTGGAGAAAAACTGTTTTTT. Residues: CASSLVTGSGEKLFF.

V usage is TRBV19 and J usage is TRBJ2-3; D remains ambiguous. V was cut by 7 bases and J by 2 bases, with 10 bases left in between. The CDR3 extends over 13 amino acids. CDR1 LNHDA and CDR2 SQIVND come from the germline V gene (reference sequence). The CDR3 DNA reads as TGTGCCAGTAAAGACCTCTACACAGATACGCAGTATTTT. Translation gives CASKDLYTDTQYF.

This clone was seen just once. The chain carries TRBV27 and TRBJ2-3; D gene unclear. Germline-derived CDR1 and CDR2 are MNHEY and SMNVEV (reference sequence). This CDR3 has 15 amino acids. With 4 bases removed from V and 2 bases from J, the gap between germline ends came to 13 bases. The DNA of the CDR3 is TGTGCCAGCAGTTATTTAAATATTAACACAGATACGCAGTATTTT. This encodes CASSYLNINTDTQYF.

Concerning this clone: Other nucleotide sequences from this sample produce the same CDR3. The CDR3: CASSLTPLLPGRYGYTF. The CDR3 bases are TGTGCCAGCAGTTTGACCCCCTTGCTCCCCGGAAGGTATGGCTACACCTTC. J is TRBJ1-2 and V is TRBV27; D gene ambiguous. The CDR3 extends over 17 amino acids. The V gene's germline CDR1 is MNHEY and CDR2 SMNVEV (reference sequence). Between the trimmed V and J ends, which lost 3 bases and 5 bases, there was a span of 22 bases.

V gene TRBV6-1 combines with J gene TRBJ2-5; D remains unclear. The CDR3 is made up of 15 amino acids. The germline V gene encodes CDR1 MNHNS and CDR2 SASEGT. V was trimmed by 2 bases and J by 1 base, leaving 11 bases between them. CDR3 residues: CASSEFPALQETQYF. CDR3 in DNA: TGTGCCAGCAGTGAATTTCCGGCACTCCAAGAGACCCAGTACTTC.

The gene calls are TRBV29-1 and TRBJ1-4, with D tentatively TRBD1 (6 bases). This CDR3 has 14 amino acids. The V gene lost 6 bases and the J gene lost 4 bases, with 15 bases spanning the gap. Germline V gene sequence: CDR1 SQVTM, CDR2 ANQGSEA. The CDR3, as DNA: TGCAGCGTCGCCCAGGGGTTTGGTAATGAAAAACTGTTTTTT. Translated, it gives CSVAQGFGNEKLFF.

The V and J genes are TRBV12-5 and TRBJ1-1, with 7 bases aligning to TRBD1. CDR3 length equals 13 residues. Germline loops: CDR1 LGHNT, CDR2 FRNRAP. The V gene end was trimmed by 4 bases and the J gene end by 4 bases; junction bases not matched to a gene: 3. For the CDR3, the DNA is TGTGCTAGTGGTTCAGGGGGAATCACTGAAGCTTTCTTT. Translated, it gives CASGSGGITEAFF.

V and J are TRBV4-3 and TRBJ1-1; D is unresolved. The CDR3 has 18 amino acids. Germline values: CDR1 LGHNA, CDR2 YSLEER. V was clipped by 0 bases and J by 3 bases, with 20 bases between them. The chain's CDR3 is CASSQDVGEFGEDTEAFF. The CDR3 region has the DNA TGCGCCAGCAGCCAAGATGTTGGGGAATTCGGAGAAGACACTGAAGCTTTCTTT.

V usage is TRBV18 and J usage is TRBJ2-7; 8 positions match TRBD1. Germline CDR1 KGHSH, CDR2 LQKENI. V lost 1 base to trimming and J lost 7 bases; unmatched junction nucleotides: 9. This CDR3 is built from 15 residues. This CDR3 reads CASSPQTGGNGEQYF. The CDR3, as DNA: TGTGCCAGCTCACCACAAACAGGGGGAAATGGGGAGCAGTACTTC.

The genes are TRBV27 and TRBJ1-2, with D maybe TRBD1 (5 bases). From germline, CDR1 is MNHEY and CDR2 SMNVEV (reference sequence). Trimming shortened V by 0 bases and J by 8 bases, and 10 bases separated the two germline ends. The CDR3 is 13 amino acids. The CDR3 DNA follows: TGTGCCAGCAGTTTATCCCCGACAGCGGGCTACACCTTC. Translating it yields CASSLSPTAGYTF.

V gene TRBV5-4 combines with J gene TRBJ1-2, with D perhaps matching TRBD1 (5 bases). The V end lost 4 bases, the J end lost 4 bases, and 11 bases lay between the germline ends. Germline loops: CDR1 SGHNT, CDR2 YYREEE (reference sequence). CDR3 length: 13 residues. CDR3 in DNA: TGTGCCAGCAGCGACGGGGGGACCTATGGCTACACCTTC. The encoded protein is CASSDGGTYGYTF.

CDR3 in amino acids: CASSRLSGGQPQHF. The CDR3, as DNA: TGCGCCAGCAGCCGGTTGAGTGGCGGTCAGCCCCAGCATTTT. The V gene is TRBV5-1, the J gene TRBJ1-5; D gene unclear. Germline V gene lookup returns CDR1 SGHRS and CDR2 YFSETQ. Trimming removed 4 bases from V and 6 bases from J, with 14 bases in between. The CDR3 loop spans 14 amino acids.

The V call is TRBV15, the J call TRBJ2-5, with D unclear. The CDR3 totals 14 residues. The germline V gene has CDR1 LNHNV and CDR2 YYDKDF (reference sequence). V lost 0 bases and J 0 bases, leaving 5 bases between the germline ends. CDR3 sequence: CATSRDVYQETQYF. The CDR3 region has the DNA TGTGCCACCAGCAGAGATGTGTACCAAGAGACCCAGTACTTC.

The J gene is TRBJ1-2, the V gene TRBV6-2 or TRBV6-3, with 11 bases fitting TRBD1. There are 15 residues in the CDR3. Losses at the gene ends were 6 bases for V and 6 bases for J; bases not matched to a gene: 9. The germline V gene encodes CDR1 MNHEY and CDR2 SVGEGT. Written as DNA, the CDR3 is TGTGCCAGCAGCCCCGGACAGGGGGCAGGCGATGGCTACACCTTC. Translating it yields CASSPGQGAGDGYTF.

In this sample, this clone turned up once. The chain employs TRBV5-1 and TRBJ1-4, with D maybe TRBD1 (5 bases). Trimming took 4 bases from V and 0 from J, leaving 16 bases between them. Germline V gene data show CDR1 as SGHRS and CDR2 as YFSETQ. This CDR3 is built from 17 residues. The CDR3 loop is CASSGLGGGSTNEKLFF. The CDR3 region has the DNA TGCGCCAGCAGCGGCCTGGGGGGAGGATCAACTAATGAAAAACTGTTTTTT.

The rearrangement joins TRBV7-2 to TRBJ1-1; D remains unclear. The CDR3 extends over 14 amino acids. Trimming took off 5 bases at V and 4 bases at J, with 14 bases between the two ends. Germline values: CDR1 SGHTA, CDR2 FQGNSA. The DNA for the CDR3 is TGTGCCAGCAGCCCCTGGAAGGCGGGCACTGAAGCTTTCTTT. Its translation: CASSPWKAGTEAFF.

This chain uses TRBV2 with TRBJ1-2; tentatively, D is TRBD1 (6 bases). Germline V gene data show CDR1 as SNHLY and CDR2 as FYNNEI. The V end lost 4 bases, the J end lost 4 bases, and 13 bases lay between the germline ends. This CDR3 spans 14 amino acids. The CDR3 reads CASSASGTSYGYTF. The CDR3 DNA is TGTGCCAGCAGTGCCTCCGGGACAAGCTATGGCTACACCTTC.

The genes are TRBV11-1 and TRBJ2-3; D is undetermined. V lost 1 base to trimming and J lost 2 bases, with 7 bases between them. The CDR3 spans 14 residues. From germline, CDR1 is SGHAT and CDR2 FQDESV (reference sequence). The CDR3 DNA reads TGTGCCAGCAGCTTAGAGGGTGTCACAGATACGCAGTATTTT. Protein: CASSLEGVTDTQYF.

CDR3 in amino acids: CASSFARRYSYEQYF. The CDR3 DNA is TGTGCCAGCAGCTTTGCAAGGAGGTACTCCTACGAGCAGTACTTC. The chain links TRBV11-2 to TRBJ2-7, with D possibly TRBD2 on 5 matching bases. V was shortened by 3 bases and J by 0 bases, with 12 bases between the two germline ends. CDR1 and CDR2 (germline): SGHAT, FQNNGV. The CDR3 runs to 15 residues. The full variable domain, rest sourced from reference TRBV11-2 and TRBJ2-7, is EAGVAQSPRYKIIEKRQSVAFWCNPISGHATLYWYQQILGQGPKLLIQFQNNGVVDDSQLPKDRFSAERLKGVDSTLKIQPAKLEDSAVYLCASSFARRYSYEQYFGPGTRLTVT.

This chain joins TRBV12-3 or TRBV12-4 and TRBJ1-1; unclear D gene. The CDR3 is 13 residues long. V was pared by 2 bases and J by 1 base, with 5 bases between. The CDR3 DNA sequence: TGTGCCAGCAGTTTATCGAGGAACACTGAAGCTTTCTTT. It translates to CASSLSRNTEAFF.

V usage is TRBV12-3 or TRBV12-4 and J usage is TRBJ1-1; D ambiguous. There are 11 residues in the CDR3. Trimming took 1 base from V and 6 from J, leaving 3 bases between them. CDR3 DNA sequence: TGTGCCAGCAGTTTAGGTGCTGAAGCTTTCTTT. Translated, it gives CASSLGAEAFF.